These 18 T cell receptor beta chains were all obtained from the same sample, sequenced in a study of early T cells in non-severe SARS-CoV-2 infection. TCRdb re-called the 5' RACE reads through MiXCR, storing one row per CDR3 protein. The profile covers 10,000 to 13,000 distinct CDR3 sequences, with 4% to 5.5% appearing a single time and 9.9% taken by the ten largest. The material sequenced was whole blood. Receptor source: an adult who was a healthcare worker with PCR-confirmed SARS-CoV-2 infection or an uninfected control (not recorded which).

This clonotype was seen at least ten times. The rearrangement joins TRBV20-1 to TRBJ2-7, with no clear D. Germline V gene sequence: CDR1 DFQATT, CDR2 SNEGSKA (reference sequence). The CDR3 length is 14 residues. Trimming took off 3 bases at V and 2 bases at J, with 14 bases between the two ends. In DNA form, the CDR3 reads TGCAGTGCTAGGTCGGCTCGGAACCCCTACGAGCAGTACTTC. This translates into CSARSARNPYEQYF.

Judged by abundance, this clonotype is medium-sized. The chain is built from TRBV4-3 and TRBJ1-2; no definite D call. The CDR3 covers 13 residues. With 1 base removed from V and 8 bases from J, the gap between germline ends came to 11 bases. Per germline, CDR1 LGHNA and CDR2 YSLEER. CDR3: CASSQVPQRGYTF. The CDR3 DNA follows: TGCGCCAGCAGCCAAGTCCCCCAGCGCGGCTACACCTTC.

This clonotype was recorded at least ten times. The chain links TRBV6-6 to TRBJ1-5; D uncertain. CDR3 size: 14 residues. Germline V gene lookup returns CDR1 MNHNY and CDR2 SVGAGI (reference sequence). V dropped 2 bases and J dropped 5 bases, with 10 bases sitting between them. CDR3 bases: TGTGCCAGCAGTTACCGGTCAGGCGATCAGCCCCAGCATTTT. It codes for CASSYRSGDQPQHF.

This rearrangement joins TRBV7-9 to TRBJ2-2; D assignment may be TRBD1 or TRBD2 (5 bases each). Trimming removed 4 bases from V and 3 bases from J, with 12 bases in between. This CDR3 spans 15 amino acids. CDR1 and CDR2 (germline): SEHNR, FQNEAQ (reference sequence). This CDR3 reads CASSSEGTYTGELFF. For the CDR3, the DNA is TGTGCCAGCAGCTCAGAGGGGACCTACACCGGGGAGCTGTTTTTT.

The chain carries TRBV7-9 and TRBJ1-4; TRBD1 is a possible D gene (5 bases). Trimming pared 1 base from V and 4 bases from J, leaving 7 bases between. Germline assignment: CDR1 SEHNR and CDR2 FQNEAQ (reference sequence). The CDR3 has 14 residues. This CDR3 is CASSLGQFNEKLFF. CDR3 DNA sequence: TGTGCCAGCAGCTTAGGACAGTTTAATGAAAAACTGTTTTTT.

The chain has TRBV5-1 and TRBJ1-2; maybe TRBD1 (6 bases). The V gene's germline CDR1 is SGHRS and CDR2 YFSETQ. The germline V and J ends were trimmed by 2 bases and 7 bases, with 15 bases remaining between them. The CDR3 sequence is 14 residues long. Written as DNA, the CDR3 is TGCGCCAGCAGCTTCGACAGGCGAAGGGGTGGCTACACCTTC. Translating gives CASSFDRRRGGYTF. Drawing the rest from reference TRBV5-1 and TRBJ1-2, the complete variable domain is KAGVTQTPRYLIKTRGQQVTLSCSPISGHRSVSWYQQTPGQGLQFLFEYFSETQRNKGNFPGRFSGRQFSNSRSEMNVSTLELGDSALYLCASSFDRRRGGYTFGSGTRLTVV.

This clonotype is deemed medium-sized. The V call is TRBV25-1, the J call TRBJ2-1; D is uncertain. The ends were cut back, 7 bases at V and 8 bases at J, with 9 bases in the middle. This CDR3 spans 11 amino acids. The V gene's germline CDR1 is MGHDK and CDR2 SYGVNS. CDR3 sequence reads: CASTRLDEQFF. In DNA form, the CDR3 reads TGTGCCAGCACCCGGCTCGATGAGCAGTTCTTC.

This clonotype has a count of ten or more. The chain recombines TRBV12-3 or TRBV12-4 with TRBJ1-1; 8 nucleotides line up with TRBD1. The CDR3 contains 14 residues. The ends lost 4 bases at V and 4 bases at J; junction bases unmatched: 5. CDR3 residues: CASSSDRAGTEAFF. The CDR3, as DNA: TGTGCCAGCAGTTCGGACAGGGCTGGCACTGAAGCTTTCTTT.

This clonotype qualifies as medium-sized. The chain links TRBV29-1 to TRBJ2-7; D call uncertain. Trimming shortened V by 4 bases and J by 6 bases, and 13 bases separated the two germline ends. Germline CDR1 and CDR2: SQVTM and ANQGSEA. This CDR3 is 12 amino acids long. For the CDR3, the DNA is TGCAGCGTTGTCGATCCGCCGAGCGAGCAGTACTTC. The encoded protein is CSVVDPPSEQYF.

This clonotype has only a few counts. V and J are TRBV10-2 and TRBJ1-1; D is possibly TRBD1 (6 bases). The V gene lost 7 bases and the J gene lost 4 bases, with 13 bases spanning the gap. CDR1 WSHSY and CDR2 SAAADI come from the germline V gene. The CDR3 is 13 amino acids. The CDR3 bases are TGCGCCAGCAAAAACACAGGGTCCACTGAAGCTTTCTTT. Encoded protein: CASKNTGSTEAFF.

This clonotype is medium-sized in the sample. The CDR3 spells CASSPRSGGAGTEAFF. The CDR3 nucleotides are TGTGCCAGCTCACCACGATCAGGGGGAGCGGGCACTGAAGCTTTCTTT. V usage is TRBV18 and J usage is TRBJ1-1, with 7 bases identical to TRBD1. The CDR3 contains 16 residues. CDR1 is KGHSH and CDR2 is LQKENI in the germline V gene. The V and J ends lost 1 base and 4 bases, in that order; junction bases with no gene match: 9.

At least ten counts were recorded for this clonotype. V usage is TRBV5-5 and J usage is TRBJ2-2; D perhaps matches TRBD1 (6 bases). CDR3 length: 15 residues. Germline CDR1 and CDR2: SGHKS and YYEKEE (reference sequence). The V gene lost 0 bases and the J gene lost 3 bases, with 9 bases spanning the gap. The CDR3 DNA is TGTGCCAGCAGCTTGGTTACAGGGTACACCGGGGAGCTGTTTTTT. Amino acid sequence: CASSLVTGYTGELFF.

J is TRBJ2-7 and V is TRBV19; no reliable D call. The CDR3 totals 11 residues. Germline V gene lookup returns CDR1 LNHDA and CDR2 SQIVND (reference sequence). The V end lost 5 bases, the J end lost 3 bases, and 5 bases lay between the germline ends. The CDR3 DNA follows: TGTGCCAGTAGTTCCAACTACGAGCAGTACTTC. Its translation is CASSSNYEQYF.

Sample share makes this clonotype medium-sized. The CDR3 spells CASTQMRTGRDTEAFF. Here the CDR3 DNA reads TGTGCCAGCACCCAGATGAGGACAGGGAGGGACACTGAAGCTTTCTTT. V usage is TRBV11-2 and J usage is TRBJ1-1; 8 nucleotides align to TRBD1. The germline gives CDR1 SGHAT, CDR2 FQNNGV. Losses at the gene ends were 7 bases for V and 3 bases for J; bases not matched to a gene: 13. CDR3 length equals 16 residues.

This clonotype was seen a few times. The V call is TRBV14, the J call TRBJ1-3; D might be TRBD1 (5 bases). Trimming pared 4 bases from V and 0 bases from J, leaving 19 bases between. From germline, CDR1 is SGHDN and CDR2 FVKESK. This CDR3 comprises 18 residues. Here the CDR3 reads CASSPLVTGVLSGNTIYF. CDR3 DNA sequence: TGTGCCAGCAGCCCTCTAGTTACGGGGGTTCTCTCTGGAAACACCATATATTTT.

The rearrangement links TRBV4-1 to TRBJ2-3; 9 nucleotides agree with TRBD1. Germline V gene data show CDR1 as MGHRA and CDR2 as YSYEKL. The CDR3 consists of 16 residues. V lost 4 bases to trimming and J lost 6 bases; unmatched junction nucleotides: 11. CDR3 sequence reads: CASSLFGTGSFDTQYF. The CDR3 DNA is TGCGCCAGCAGCCTATTTGGGACAGGGTCTTTCGATACGCAGTATTTT.

V and J are TRBV7-6 and TRBJ2-1; D tentatively fits TRBD1 or TRBD2 (5 bases each). CDR1 and CDR2 (germline): SGHVS, FNYEAQ. The CDR3 consists of 13 residues. Between the trimmed V and J ends, which lost 4 bases and 10 bases, there was a span of 14 bases. DNA for the CDR3: TGTGCCAGCAGCTCAGTGACCCGGGGCGAGCAGTTCTTC. Translation gives CASSSVTRGEQFF.

In its sample, this clonotype was seen a few times. The chain employs TRBV7-8 and TRBJ2-5; D ambiguous. V shed 3 bases and J shed 3 bases, with 11 bases lying between them. CDR1 and CDR2 (germline): SGHVS, FQNEAQ. The CDR3 totals 14 residues. DNA of the CDR3: TGTGCCAGCAGCTTGAACGTACTCAAAGAGACCCAGTACTTC. As protein: CASSLNVLKETQYF.